A single sample gave rise to the 20 T cell receptor beta chains below, sequenced in a study of cytomegalovirus exposure and HLA in healthy donors. This table comes from immunoSEQ multiplex PCR, and its TCRdb copy is limited to in-frame clones, with some not included. The sample has some 49,000 clones, over 85% seen once. Sequenced material: PBMCs. The receptors come from a woman aged 18-30 years in good health and CMV-seropositive.

The chain uses TRBV18 and TRBJ2-2, with D perhaps TRBD1 (5 bases). The CDR3 is 15 amino acids. The germline V and J ends were trimmed by 0 bases and 3 bases, with 8 bases remaining between them. Germline values: CDR1 KGHSH, CDR2 LQKENI. The CDR3 region is CASSPPDRYTGELFF. The CDR3 nucleotides are TGTGCCAGCTCACCACCCGACAGATACACCGGGGAGCTGTTTTTT.

The rearrangement joins TRBV5-4 to TRBJ2-2, with TRBD2 identical over 16 bases. V lost 4 bases and J lost 5; bases outside the gene matches: 14. CDR3 length equals 20 residues. The germline CDR1 and CDR2 sequences are SGHNT and YYREEE (reference sequence). CDR3 coding DNA: TGTGCCAGCAGCACTCAGTCCGGGACTAGCGGGAGGGCCAGGACCGGGGAGCTGTTTTTT. Protein: CASSTQSGTSGRARTGELFF. Full variable domain (missing parts from reference TRBV5-4 and TRBJ2-2): ETGVTQSPTHLIKTRGQQVTLRCSSQSGHNTVSWYQQALGQGPQFIFQYYREEENGRGNFPPRFSGLQFPNYSSELNVNALELDDSALYLCASSTQSGTSGRARTGELFFGEGSRLTVL.

This clone was seen only once. The chain employs TRBV6-5 and TRBJ2-7; 8 bases match TRBD1. The germline V gene encodes CDR1 MNHEY and CDR2 SVGAGI. The CDR3 is made up of 14 amino acids. Trimming took 2 bases from V and 5 from J; bases not matched to a gene: 5. CDR3 in amino acids: CASSYAGGINEQYF. The CDR3 DNA follows: TGTGCCAGCAGTTACGCAGGGGGCATTAACGAGCAGTACTTC.

The rearrangement joins TRBV5-1 to TRBJ1-3; 11 positions agree with TRBD1. Germline V gene data show CDR1 as SGHRS and CDR2 as YFSETQ. The CDR3 consists of 19 residues. V dropped 0 bases and J dropped 2; count of bases not matched to a gene: 10. This CDR3 reads CASSLVGQGALRTGNTIYF. CDR3 bases: TGCGCCAGCAGCTTGGTTGGACAGGGGGCCTTAAGAACTGGAAACACCATATATTTT. Based on the CDR3 plus reference TRBV5-1 and TRBJ1-3, the full variable domain is KAGVTQTPRYLIKTRGQQVTLSCSPISGHRSVSWYQQTPGQGLQFLFEYFSETQRNKGNFPGRFSGRQFSNSRSEMNVSTLELGDSALYLCASSLVGQGALRTGNTIYFGEGSWLTVV.

The gene calls are TRBV6-1 and TRBJ2-5; 9 positions agree with TRBD1. The J call could be wrong; TRBJ2-7 is a better fit for the DNA end. The CDR3 sequence is 14 residues long. Germline V gene data show CDR1 as MNHNS and CDR2 as SASEGT. The CDR3 sequence is CASSRGQGTYEQYF. As DNA, the CDR3 is TGTGCCAGCAGTCGAGGACAGGGGACCTACGAGCAGTACTTC.

The chain joins TRBV5-6 to TRBJ2-3; 9 nucleotides agree with TRBD2. The CDR3 runs to 18 residues. CDR1 is SGHDT and CDR2 is YYEEEE in the germline V gene. V shed 3 bases and J 1 base; nucleotides not matched to a gene: 12. As DNA, the CDR3 is TGTGCCAGCAGCTCCACTAGCGGGCTGGTGATTGGCACAGATACGCAGTATTTT. Its translation: CASSSTSGLVIGTDTQYF.

V and J are TRBV27 and TRBJ2-7; perhaps TRBD1 as D (5 bases). V lost 5 bases, J lost 1 base, and 12 bases lay in between. The CDR3 runs to 14 residues. Looked up from germline, CDR1 is MNHEY and CDR2 is SMNVEV (reference sequence). The CDR3 DNA is TGTGCCAGCAGTCCCATGGGGCCTTCCTACGAGCAGTACTTC. Residues: CASSPMGPSYEQYF.

V is TRBV28 and J is TRBJ2-7, with 12 nucleotides matching TRBD2. Trimming removed 2 bases from V and 4 bases from J; junction bases left unmatched: 6. The CDR3 length is 16 residues. The germline V gene encodes CDR1 MDHEN and CDR2 SYDVKM. The CDR3 coding sequence is TGTGCCAGCAGTTTACTAGCGGGAGGGGCAAGGTACGAGCAGTACTTC. Its translation: CASSLLAGGARYEQYF.

The V and J genes are TRBV27 and TRBJ2-7; tentatively, D is TRBD2 (6 bases). Trimming stripped 1 base from V and 1 base from J, with 11 bases between. CDR1 is MNHEY and CDR2 is SMNVEV in the germline V gene (reference sequence). This CDR3 spans 15 amino acids. The CDR3 region has the DNA TGTGCCAGCAGTTTATTCCGGGGGTCGTCCTACGAGCAGTACTTC. Residues: CASSLFRGSSYEQYF.

This sequence joins TRBV19 and TRBJ2-2; 8 bases match TRBD2. Germline-derived CDR1 and CDR2 are LNHDA and SQIVND (reference sequence). This CDR3 is built from 16 residues. J gave up 7 bases and V 1 base, and 8 bases lay outside the gene matches. CDR3 sequence: CASSIVVAGGYGELFF. The CDR3 region has the DNA TGTGCCAGTAGTATAGTAGTGGCGGGGGGCTACGGGGAGCTGTTTTTT. Full variable domain (missing parts from reference TRBV19 and TRBJ2-2): DGGITQSPKYLFRKEGQNVTLSCEQNLNHDAMYWYRQDPGQGLRLIYYSQIVNDFQKGDIAEGYSVSREKKESFPLTVTSAQKNPTAFYLCASSIVVAGGYGELFFGEGSRLTVL.

V and J are TRBV7-3 and TRBJ2-3; maybe TRBD2 (7 bases). CDR1 and CDR2 (germline): SGHTA, FQGTGA. CDR3 length: 15 amino acids. The V end lost 5 bases, the J end lost 2 bases, and 14 bases lay between the germline ends. The CDR3, as DNA: TGTGCCAGCAGCCTAATGGGGGGGCACACAGATACGCAGTATTTT. This sequence encodes CASSLMGGHTDTQYF.

The chain recombines TRBV11-3 with TRBJ2-1; 14 bases match TRBD2. V shed 4 bases and J 3 bases; nucleotides not matched to a gene: 2. This CDR3 comprises 16 residues. The V gene's germline CDR1 is SGHNT and CDR2 YENEEA. The CDR3 here is CASSWGTSGGYNEQFF. CDR3 coding DNA: TGTGCCAGCAGCTGGGGGACTAGCGGGGGCTACAATGAGCAGTTCTTC. The full variable domain, rest sourced from reference TRBV11-3 and TRBJ2-1, is EAGVVQSPRYKIIEKKQPVAFWCNPISGHNTLYWYLQNLGQGPELLIRYENEEAVDDSQLPKDRFSAERLKGVDSTLKIQPAELGDSAVYLCASSWGTSGGYNEQFFGPGTRLTVL.

This chain links TRBV11-1 with TRBJ1-2; TRBD1 matches 10 bases. The CDR3 sequence is 15 residues long. V was pared by 4 bases and J by 4 bases, with 6 bases of the junction left unmatched. Germline CDR1 reads SGHAT; CDR2 reads FQDESV (reference sequence). CDR3 sequence (DNA): TGTGCCAGCAGCTCCCGGACAGGGGGGACCTATGGCTACACCTTC. It yields the protein CASSSRTGGTYGYTF.

The chain has TRBV5-8 and TRBJ1-2; D gene unclear. CDR1 and CDR2 from the germline V gene are SGHTS and YDEGEE. The CDR3 spans 12 residues. Trimming removed 1 base from V and 8 bases from J, with 9 bases in between. The chain's CDR3 is CASSLTVWGYTF. In DNA, the CDR3 is TGTGCCAGCAGCTTGACGGTCTGGGGCTACACCTTC.

The chain links TRBV18 to TRBJ2-1, with 9 positions matching TRBD2. Germline trimming cut 4 bases from V and 7 bases from J; bases unmatched to any gene: 14. Germline V lookup: CDR1 KGHSH, CDR2 LQKENI. This CDR3 region has 17 residues. CDR3 in DNA: TGTGCCAGCTCACTCAATCCACCGGGACTAGCACGGAATGAGCAGTTCTTC. Its protein is CASSLNPPGLARNEQFF.

This clone is medium-sized (0.01 to 0.1%) within its sample. The J gene is TRBJ2-7, the V gene TRBV7-2, with 12 nucleotides matching TRBD2. Germline V gives CDR1 SGHTA, CDR2 FQGNSA. V lost 5 bases and J lost 3; bases outside the gene matches: 5. This CDR3 has 15 amino acids. The CDR3 spells CASSQTSGSSYEQYF. CDR3 sequence (DNA): TGTGCCAGCAGCCAGACTAGCGGGAGCAGCTACGAGCAGTACTTC.

The chain is built from TRBV28 and TRBJ1-5; D gene ambiguous. Germline-derived CDR1 and CDR2 are MDHEN and SYDVKM. Trimming took off 2 bases at V and 1 base at J, with 9 bases between the two ends. CDR3 length equals 15 residues. The CDR3 is CASSLGQTSNQPQHF. The CDR3 DNA is TGTGCCAGCAGTTTAGGGCAGACCAGCAATCAGCCCCAGCATTTT.

The chain links TRBV30 to TRBJ2-7, with D possibly being TRBD1 (7 bases). There are 14 residues in the CDR3. With 4 bases removed from V and 3 bases from J, the gap between germline ends came to 16 bases. Germline CDR1 is GTSNPN and CDR2 is SVGIG (reference sequence). In nucleotides, the CDR3 is TGTGCCTGGAACCGGGCGGGACAGATCTACGAGCAGTACTTC. This codes for CAWNRAGQIYEQYF.

This sequence joins TRBV28 and TRBJ2-7; D is perhaps TRBD1 (6 bases). The CDR3 contains 13 residues. V lost 5 bases and J 2 bases, leaving 10 bases between the germline ends. The germline gives CDR1 MDHEN, CDR2 SYDVKM. The CDR3 here is CASSPGTTYEQYF. As DNA, the CDR3 is TGTGCCAGCAGTCCCGGGACAACCTACGAGCAGTACTTC.

This chain uses TRBV6-1 with TRBJ2-5; weak D call: TRBD2 (7 bases). CDR3 length equals 13 residues. Germline CDR1 reads MNHNS; CDR2 reads SASEGT. Trimming shortened V by 9 bases and J by 4 bases, and 15 bases separated the two germline ends. For the CDR3, the DNA is TGTGCCAGTGGGGGGGGCGCATCAGAGACCCAGTACTTC. It encodes CASGGGASETQYF.